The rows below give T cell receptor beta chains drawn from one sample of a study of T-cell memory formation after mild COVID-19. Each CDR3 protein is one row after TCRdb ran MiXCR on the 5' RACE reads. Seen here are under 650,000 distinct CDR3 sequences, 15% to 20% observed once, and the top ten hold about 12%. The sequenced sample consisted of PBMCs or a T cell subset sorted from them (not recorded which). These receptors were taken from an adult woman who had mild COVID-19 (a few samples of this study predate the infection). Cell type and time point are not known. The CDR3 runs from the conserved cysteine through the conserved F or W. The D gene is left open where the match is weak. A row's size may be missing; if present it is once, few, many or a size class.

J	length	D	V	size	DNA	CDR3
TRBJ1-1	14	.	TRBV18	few	TGTGCCAGCTTGGGCCCCGGGGGGAACACTGAAGCTTTCTTT	CASLGPGGNTEAFF
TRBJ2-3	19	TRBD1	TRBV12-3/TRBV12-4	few	TGTGCCAGCAGTTTGACAGGGGGCCCGTCAGGGGCCCGCACAGATACGCAGTATTTT	CASSLTGGPSGARTDTQYF
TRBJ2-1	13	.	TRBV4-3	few	TGCGCCAGCAGCCAATTTGAGGGGGGTGAGCAGTTCTTC	CASSQFEGGEQFF
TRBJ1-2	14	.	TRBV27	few	TGTGCCAGCAGTCGTGACAGCTACCTCTATGGCTACACCTTC	CASSRDSYLYGYTF
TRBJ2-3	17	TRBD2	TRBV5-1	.	TGCGCCAGCAGCTTGGGACTAGCGGGGGCTGGCGCAGATACGCAGTATTTT	CASSLGLAGAGADTQYF
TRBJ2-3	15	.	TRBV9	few	TGTGCCAGCAGCCCCTACGGGGGCGACACAGATACGCAGTATTTT	CASSPYGGDTDTQYF
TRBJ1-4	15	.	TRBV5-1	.	TGCGCCAGCAGCAACGCCGGGACAAGTAATGAAAAACTGTTTTTT	CASSNAGTSNEKLFF
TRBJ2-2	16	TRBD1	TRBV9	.	TGTGCCAGCAGCGGAGACAGGGGGACTAACACCGGGGACCTGTTTTTT	CASSGDRGTNTGDLFF
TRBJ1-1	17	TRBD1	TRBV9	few	TGTGCCAGCAGCGTAGGGTTAGACCGGGACAGGCCGCCTGAAGCTTTCTTT	CASSVGLDRDRPPEAFF
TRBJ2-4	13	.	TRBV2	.	TGTGCCAGCAACGTATGGCCAGCGGACATTCAGTACTTC	CASNVWPADIQYF
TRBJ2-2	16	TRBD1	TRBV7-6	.	TGTGCCAGCAGCTTACGCGGACAGGGGGGCAGAGGGGAGCTGTTTTTT	CASSLRGQGGRGELFF
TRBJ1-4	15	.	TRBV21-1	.	TGTGCCAGCAGCAAAGACAGGCCTTCTAATGAAAAACTGTTTTTT	CASSKDRPSNEKLFF
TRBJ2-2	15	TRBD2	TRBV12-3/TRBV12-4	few	TGTGCCAGCTGTAGGACTAGCCCGAGCACCGGGGAGCTGTTTTTT	CASCRTSPSTGELFF
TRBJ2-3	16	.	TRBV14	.	TGTGCCAGCAGCCAAGTACCGGGGCTATACACAGATACGCAGTATTTT	CASSQVPGLYTDTQYF
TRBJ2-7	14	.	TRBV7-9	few	TGTGCCAGCAGCCGATACCGGGGGCCCTACGAGCAGTACTTC	CASSRYRGPYEQYF
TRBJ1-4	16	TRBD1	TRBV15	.	TGTGCCACCACCCCGCGGACAGGGGGTCTTTATGAAAAACTGTTTTTT	CATTPRTGGLYEKLFF
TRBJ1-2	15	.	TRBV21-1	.	TGTGCCAGCAGCAAGGGAAAGGGGAAGGTCTATGGCTACACCTTC	CASSKGKGKVYGYTF
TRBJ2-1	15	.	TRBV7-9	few	TGTGCCAGCAGCTTTGAGGGGGAGGACCACAATGAGCAGTTCTTC	CASSFEGEDHNEQFF
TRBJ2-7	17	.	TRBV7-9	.	TGTGCCAGCAGCTTAGCTTTAGGGGGGCCGAGCTCCTACGAGCAGTACTTC	CASSLALGGPSSYEQYF
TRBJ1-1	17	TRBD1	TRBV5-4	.	TGTGCCAGCAGCATGGAGACAGGGCCGGTAATGAACACTGAAGCTTTCTTT	CASSMETGPVMNTEAFF
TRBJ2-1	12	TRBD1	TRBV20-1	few	TGCAGTGTAGGACAGGGGGTGGATGAGCAGTTCTTC	CSVGQGVDEQFF
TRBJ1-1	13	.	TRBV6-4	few	TGTGCCAGCAGTGCGGCAGAATACACTGAAGCTTTCTTT	CASSAAEYTEAFF
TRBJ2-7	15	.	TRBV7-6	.	TGTGCCAGCAGCTTAGCGCAGGGGGGAACCTACGAGCAGTACTTC	CASSLAQGGTYEQYF
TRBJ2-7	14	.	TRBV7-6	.	TGTGCCAGCAGCTTAGACTATCCCGACTACGAGCAGTACTTC	CASSLDYPDYEQYF
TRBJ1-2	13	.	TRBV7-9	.	TGTGCCAGCAGCTTAGGAGGGCCCACCAGCTACACCTTC	CASSLGGPTSYTF
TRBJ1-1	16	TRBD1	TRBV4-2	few	TGTGCCAGCAGCCCTAGACAGGGGGCTTTGAACACTGAAGCTTTCTTT	CASSPRQGALNTEAFF
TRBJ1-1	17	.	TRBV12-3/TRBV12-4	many	TGTGCCAGCACCCGCTCCTCCCGGGACCCCAAGGTTGTAGAAGCTTTCTTT	CASTRSSRDPKVVEAFF
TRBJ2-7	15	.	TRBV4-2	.	TGTGCCAGCAGCCAAACCAGGGAGGCCAACTACGAGCAGTACTTC	CASSQTREANYEQYF
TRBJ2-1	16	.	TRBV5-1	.	TGCGCCAGCAGCGTGGGCAGGGAGGCAGGGGGCAATGAGCAGTTCTTC	CASSVGREAGGNEQFF
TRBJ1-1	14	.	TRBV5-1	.	TGCGCCAGCAGCTTGAGGGAGGTATCCACTGAAGCTTTCTTT	CASSLREVSTEAFF
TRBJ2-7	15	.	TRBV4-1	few	TGCGCCAGCAGCCAAGGGCAGGGACCGTCCCGAGAGCAGTACTTC	CASSQGQGPSREQYF
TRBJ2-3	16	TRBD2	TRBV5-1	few	TGCGCCAGCAGCCCCGGGGTAGCGGGGTCGTCAGATACGCAGTATTTT	CASSPGVAGSSDTQYF
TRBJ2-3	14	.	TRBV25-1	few	TGTGCCAGCACCCCGGGTTCTAGCACAGATACGCAGTATTTT	CASTPGSSTDTQYF
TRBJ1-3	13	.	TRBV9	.	TGTGCCAGCAGCGTAGAGAGAGGAAACACCATATATTTT	CASSVERGNTIYF
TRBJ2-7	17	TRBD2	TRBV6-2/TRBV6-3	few	TGTGCCAGCAGTTCCTTGGGCTCGGTAGCGGGACTCTACGAGCAGTACTTC	CASSSLGSVAGLYEQYF
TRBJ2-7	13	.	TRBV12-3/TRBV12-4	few	TGTGCCAGCAGGATAGACTTTTCCTACGAGCAGTACTTC	CASRIDFSYEQYF
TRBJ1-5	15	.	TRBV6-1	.	TGTGCCAGCAAAGGTACGGGGACCTTCAATCAGCCCCAGCATTTT	CASKGTGTFNQPQHF
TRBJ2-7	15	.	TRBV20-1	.	TGCAGTGCTAGCAAAGGAGAGGCCTCTGCATACGAGCAGTACTTC	CSASKGEASAYEQYF
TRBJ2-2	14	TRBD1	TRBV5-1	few	TGCGCCAGCAGCGCGGACAGGGTCGACGGGGAGCTGTTTTTT	CASSADRVDGELFF
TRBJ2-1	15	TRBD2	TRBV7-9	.	TGTGCCAGCAGCTTAAAAGGGGCGGGAGGGAATGAGCAGTTCTTC	CASSLKGAGGNEQFF
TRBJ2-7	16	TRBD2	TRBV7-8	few	TGTGCCAGCAGCTTCCCGGGGGGGGAAGATGCGTACGAGCAGTACTTC	CASSFPGGEDAYEQYF
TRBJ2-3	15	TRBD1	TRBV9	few	TGTGCCAGCAGCGTAGTCGGTGGGACAGCAGATACGCAGTATTTT	CASSVVGGTADTQYF
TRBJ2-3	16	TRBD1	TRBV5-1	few	TGCGCCAGCAGCTCCTACCGGGACAGTTTCACAGATACGCAGTATTTT	CASSSYRDSFTDTQYF
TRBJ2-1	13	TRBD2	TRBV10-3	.	TGTGCCATCAGTGACTCGGGGGGGAATGAGCAGTTCTTC	CAISDSGGNEQFF
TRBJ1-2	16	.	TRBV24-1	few	TGTGCCACCAGTTCCCCATTGGACGGGCTTAACTATGGCTACACCTTC	CATSSPLDGLNYGYTF
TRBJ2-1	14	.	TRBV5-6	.	TGTGCCAGCAGCCTATCGGGATTCTACAATGAGCAGTTCTTC	CASSLSGFYNEQFF
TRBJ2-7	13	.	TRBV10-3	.	TGTGCCATCAGTGATAGCAGGTCCTACGAGCAGTACTTC	CAISDSRSYEQYF
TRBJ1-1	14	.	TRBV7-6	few	TGTGCCAGCAGCCCTGGACGGTCGGGCACTGAAGCTTTCTTT	CASSPGRSGTEAFF
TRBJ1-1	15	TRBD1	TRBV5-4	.	TGTGCCAGCAGCTTCCCGGGACAGAAGAACGCTGAAGCTTTCTTT	CASSFPGQKNAEAFF
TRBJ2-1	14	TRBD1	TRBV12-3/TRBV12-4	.	TGTGCCAGCCTAGGGGGACAGGGGTACAATGAGCAGTTCTTC	CASLGGQGYNEQFF
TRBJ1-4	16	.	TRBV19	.	TGTGCCAGTAGTACTCACCACGAGGGCCCGTATGAAAAACTGTTTTTT	CASSTHHEGPYEKLFF
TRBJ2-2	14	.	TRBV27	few	TGTGCCACCCAGCCTTATAGGGACACCGGGGAGCTGTTTTTT	CATQPYRDTGELFF
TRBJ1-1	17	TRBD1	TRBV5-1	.	TGCGCCAGCAGCTTGGAGGCAGGGGGCGGTCGGAACACTGAAGCTTTCTTT	CASSLEAGGGRNTEAFF
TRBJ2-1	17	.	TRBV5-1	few	TGCGCCAGCAGCTTGGTCGGACTACGAAGCTCCTACAATGAGCAGTTCTTC	CASSLVGLRSSYNEQFF
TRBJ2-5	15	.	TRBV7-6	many	TGTGCCAGCAGCTTAGGAGGCAGGGGTTGGGAGACCCAGTACTTC	CASSLGGRGWETQYF
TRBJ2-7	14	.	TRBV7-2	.	TGTGCCAGCAGCTTAGCGGCTACTAGGGACGAGCAGTACTTC	CASSLAATRDEQYF